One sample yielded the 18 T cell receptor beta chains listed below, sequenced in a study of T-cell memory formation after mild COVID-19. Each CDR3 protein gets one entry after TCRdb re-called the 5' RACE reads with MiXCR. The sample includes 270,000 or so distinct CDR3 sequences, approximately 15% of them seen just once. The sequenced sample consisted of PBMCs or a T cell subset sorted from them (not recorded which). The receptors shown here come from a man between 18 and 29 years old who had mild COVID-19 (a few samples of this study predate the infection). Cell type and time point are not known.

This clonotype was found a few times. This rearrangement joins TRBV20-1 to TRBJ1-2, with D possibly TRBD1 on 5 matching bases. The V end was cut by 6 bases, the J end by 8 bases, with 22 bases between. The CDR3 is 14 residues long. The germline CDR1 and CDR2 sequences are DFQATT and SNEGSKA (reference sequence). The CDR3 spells CSASRGGVGQGYTF. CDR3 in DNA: TGCAGTGCCAGCCGGGGGGGAGTCGGGCAAGGCTACACCTTC.

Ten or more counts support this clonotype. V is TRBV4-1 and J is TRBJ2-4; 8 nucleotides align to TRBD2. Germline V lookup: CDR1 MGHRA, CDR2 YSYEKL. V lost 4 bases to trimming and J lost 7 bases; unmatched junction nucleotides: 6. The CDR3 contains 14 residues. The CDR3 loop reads CASSRGLVGNIQYF. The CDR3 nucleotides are TGCGCCAGCAGCCGGGGACTAGTGGGGAACATTCAGTACTTC.

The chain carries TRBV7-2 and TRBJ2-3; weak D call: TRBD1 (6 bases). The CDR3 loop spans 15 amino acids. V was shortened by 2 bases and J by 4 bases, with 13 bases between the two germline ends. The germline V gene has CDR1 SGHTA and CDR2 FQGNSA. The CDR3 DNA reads TGTGCCAGCAGCTTAACCAGGGGTAACGCAGATACGCAGTATTTT. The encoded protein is CASSLTRGNADTQYF.

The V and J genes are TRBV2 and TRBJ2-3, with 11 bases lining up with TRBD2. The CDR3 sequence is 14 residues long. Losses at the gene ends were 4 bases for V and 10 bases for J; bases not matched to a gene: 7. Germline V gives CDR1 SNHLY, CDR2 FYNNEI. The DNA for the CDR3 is TGTGCCAGCAGTGTAACTAGCGGGGGTGGGGCGCAGTATTTT. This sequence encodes CASSVTSGGGAQYF.

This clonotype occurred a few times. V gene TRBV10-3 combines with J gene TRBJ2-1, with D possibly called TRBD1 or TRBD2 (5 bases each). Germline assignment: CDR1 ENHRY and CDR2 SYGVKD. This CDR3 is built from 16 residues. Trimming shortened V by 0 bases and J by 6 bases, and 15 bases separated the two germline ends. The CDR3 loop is CAISESRGAFANEQFF. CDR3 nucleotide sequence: TGTGCCATCAGTGAGTCGAGAGGGGCGTTCGCCAATGAGCAGTTCTTC.

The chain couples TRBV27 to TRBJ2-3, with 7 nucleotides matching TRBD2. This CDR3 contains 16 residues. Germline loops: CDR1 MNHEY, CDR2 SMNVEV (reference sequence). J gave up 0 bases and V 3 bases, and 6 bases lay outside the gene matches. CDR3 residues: CASSLASGTSTDTQYF. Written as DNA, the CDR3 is TGTGCCAGCAGTTTGGCTAGCGGAACTAGCACAGATACGCAGTATTTT.

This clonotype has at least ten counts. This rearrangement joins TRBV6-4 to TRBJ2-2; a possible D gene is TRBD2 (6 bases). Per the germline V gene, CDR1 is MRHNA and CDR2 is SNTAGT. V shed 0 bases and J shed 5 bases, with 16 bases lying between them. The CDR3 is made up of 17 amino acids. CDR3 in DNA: TGTGCCAGCAGTGACTCGATTCCAGGGACTGGGACCGGGGAGCTGTTTTTT. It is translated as CASSDSIPGTGTGELFF.

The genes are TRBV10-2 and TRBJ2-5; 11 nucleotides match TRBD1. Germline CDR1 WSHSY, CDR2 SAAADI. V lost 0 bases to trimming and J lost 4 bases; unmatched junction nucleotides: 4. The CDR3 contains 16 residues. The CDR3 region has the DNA TGCGCCAGCAGTGAGTCGAAGGGACAGGGGGGAGAGACCCAGTACTTC. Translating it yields CASSESKGQGGETQYF.

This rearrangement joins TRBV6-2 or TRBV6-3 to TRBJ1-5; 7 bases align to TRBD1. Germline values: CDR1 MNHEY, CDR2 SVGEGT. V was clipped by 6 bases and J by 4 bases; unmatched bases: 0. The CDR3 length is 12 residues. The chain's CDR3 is CASRGQNQPQHF. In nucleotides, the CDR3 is TGTGCCAGCAGGGGACAGAATCAGCCCCAGCATTTT.

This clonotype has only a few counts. This CDR3 is CASSSRRDRADYGYTF. The CDR3 DNA sequence: TGTGCCAGCAGCTCGCGCCGGGACAGGGCCGACTATGGCTACACCTTC. The chain carries TRBV7-9 and TRBJ1-2; 9 bases agree with TRBD1. Germline CDR1 reads SEHNR; CDR2 reads FQNEAQ (reference sequence). Germline trimming cut 4 bases from V and 3 bases from J; bases unmatched to any gene: 9. CDR3 length: 16 amino acids.

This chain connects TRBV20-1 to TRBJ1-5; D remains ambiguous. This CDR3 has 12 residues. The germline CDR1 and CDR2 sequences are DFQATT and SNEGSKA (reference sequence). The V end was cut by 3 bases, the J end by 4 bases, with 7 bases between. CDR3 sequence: CSASSLNQPQHF. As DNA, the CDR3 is TGCAGTGCTAGTTCGCTTAATCAGCCCCAGCATTTT.

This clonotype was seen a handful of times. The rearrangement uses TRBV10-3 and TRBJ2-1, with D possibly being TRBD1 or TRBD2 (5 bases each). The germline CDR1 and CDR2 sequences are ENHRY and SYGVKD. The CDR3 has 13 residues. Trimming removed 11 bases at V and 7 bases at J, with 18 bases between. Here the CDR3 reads CAASGGSENEQFF. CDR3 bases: TGTGCCGCCTCTGGGGGTTCGGAAAATGAGCAGTTCTTC.

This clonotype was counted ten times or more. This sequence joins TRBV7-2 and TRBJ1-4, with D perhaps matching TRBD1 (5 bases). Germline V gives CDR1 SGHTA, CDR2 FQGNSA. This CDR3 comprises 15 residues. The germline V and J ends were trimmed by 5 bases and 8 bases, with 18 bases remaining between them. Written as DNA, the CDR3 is TGTGCCAGCAGCCCCTCACAGGCTCGGGGGGAAAAACTGTTTTTT. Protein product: CASSPSQARGEKLFF.

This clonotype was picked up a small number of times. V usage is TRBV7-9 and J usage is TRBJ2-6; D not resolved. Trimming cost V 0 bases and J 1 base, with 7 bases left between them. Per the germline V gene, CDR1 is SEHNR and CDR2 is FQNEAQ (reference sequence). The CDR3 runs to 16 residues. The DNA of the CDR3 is TGTGCCAGCAGCTTAGCGTCGGGTTCTGGGGCCAACGTCCTGACTTTC. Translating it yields CASSLASGSGANVLTF.

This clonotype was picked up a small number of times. Written as DNA, the CDR3 is TGTGCCACCAGCAGAGACAGGGATAGCAATCAGCCCCAGCATTTT. It is translated as CATSRDRDSNQPQHF. The chain recombines TRBV15 with TRBJ1-5; possibly TRBD1 for D (5 bases). The CDR3 covers 15 residues. V lost 0 bases and J 0 bases, leaving 6 bases between the germline ends. Germline V gives CDR1 LNHNV, CDR2 YYDKDF (reference sequence).

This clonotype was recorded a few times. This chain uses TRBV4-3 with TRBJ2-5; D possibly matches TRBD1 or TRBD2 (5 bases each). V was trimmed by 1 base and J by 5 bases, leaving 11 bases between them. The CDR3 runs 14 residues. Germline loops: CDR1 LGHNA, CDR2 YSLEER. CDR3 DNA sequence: TGCGCCAGCAGCCAAGGTGGGGGTCGGGAGACCCAGTACTTC. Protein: CASSQGGGRETQYF.

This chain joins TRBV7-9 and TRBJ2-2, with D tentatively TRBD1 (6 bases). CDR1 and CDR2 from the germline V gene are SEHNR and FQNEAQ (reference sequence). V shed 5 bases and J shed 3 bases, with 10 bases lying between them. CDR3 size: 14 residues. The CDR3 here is CASSAQGYTGELFF. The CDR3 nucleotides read TGTGCCAGCAGCGCACAGGGTTACACCGGGGAGCTGTTTTTT.

The CDR3 DNA reads as TGTGCCAGCAGCGCCGGGTCCACTGAAGCTTTCTTT. Its translation is CASSAGSTEAFF. This chain connects TRBV28 to TRBJ1-1; no reliable D call. Per germline, CDR1 MDHEN and CDR2 SYDVKM. V lost 6 bases to trimming and J lost 4 bases, with 9 bases between them. This CDR3 comprises 12 residues. The full variable domain, with the rest looked up from reference TRBV28 and TRBJ1-1, is DVKVTQSSRYLVKRTGEKVFLECVQDMDHENMFWYRQDPGLGLRLIYFSYDVKMKEKGDIPEGYSVSREKKERFSLILESASTNQTSMYLCASSAGSTEAFFGQGTRLTVV.